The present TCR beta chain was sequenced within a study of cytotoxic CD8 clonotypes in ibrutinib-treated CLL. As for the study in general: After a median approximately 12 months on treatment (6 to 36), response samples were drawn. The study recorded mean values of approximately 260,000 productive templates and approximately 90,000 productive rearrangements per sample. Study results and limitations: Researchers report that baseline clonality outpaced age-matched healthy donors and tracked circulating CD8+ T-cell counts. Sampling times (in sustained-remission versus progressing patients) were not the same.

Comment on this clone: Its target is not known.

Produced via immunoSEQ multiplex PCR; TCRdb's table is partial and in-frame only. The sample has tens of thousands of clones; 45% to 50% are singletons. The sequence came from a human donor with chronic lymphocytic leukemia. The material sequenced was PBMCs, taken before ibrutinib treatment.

CDR3 in amino acids: CASSVQGEVTDTQYF. The DNA for the CDR3 is TGCGCCAGCTCGGTCCAGGGGGAGGTCACAGATACGCAGTATTTT. This rearrangement joins TRBV5-1 to TRBJ2-3; D is possibly TRBD1 (7 bases). The germline V gene encodes CDR1 SGHRS and CDR2 YFSETQ. Trimming pared 7 bases from V and 2 bases from J, leaving 17 bases between. The CDR3 has 15 amino acids. Together with reference TRBV5-1 and TRBJ2-3, the CDR3 gives the full variable domain: KAGVTQTPRYLIKTRGQQVTLSCSPISGHRSVSWYQQTPGQGLQFLFEYFSETQRNKGNFPGRFSGRQFSNSRSEMNVSTLELGDSALYLCASSVQGEVTDTQYFGPGTRLTVL.